The sequence of this T cell receptor beta chain was determined in a study of CD8 T cells in ankylosing spondylitis (dated by TCRdb to 2016 to 2017). Concerning the study at large: To find TCR variants linked to disease, the study profiled T cell receptor beta repertoires in ankylosing spondylitis patients and healthy donors. The whole study cohort included some 100 healthy donors and 20 to 25 ankylosing spondylitis patients. Peripheral blood samples were taken, and synovial fluid was additionally collected from ankylosing spondylitis patients. General study outcomes and caveats: The disease-linked clones had a CD8+ phenotype and were found at relatively low frequencies in peripheral blood. The disease-linked clones were reported to be significantly enriched in matched synovial fluid samples from ankylosing spondylitis patients. A TCR beta motif of about eight highly homologous amino acid variants appeared characteristic of blood from ankylosing spondylitis patients. Some motif variants were previously reported in synovial fluid and blood of reactive arthritis patients, suggesting common disease-initiation mechanisms.

Sequencing relied on an Illumina HiSeq 2500. TCR beta libraries were prepared by quantitative 5'-RACE with molecular barcodes. The original pipeline was this. A new computational method, built on a probabilistic model of VDJ rearrangement, was used to identify disease-linked TCR variants. Using fastp trimming at Q25 and MiXCR clonotype assembly, TCRdb reanalyzed the public sequencing data and kept in-frame beta chains. Entries are consolidated by CDR3 protein sequence, retaining the most common genes and DNA. The V and J calls and clone size come from TCRdb's table, not from the authors' own analysis. This sample is represented by some 300,000 distinct CDR3 sequences; 20% of them were singletons. Under 4% of the sample rests with the top ten. A word on this clonotype: No antigen is known for it. Base qualities are not recorded, but no much larger clone differs from it by a single base.

Deletion took 2 bases off V and 2 bases off J, with a span of 7 bases between the germline ends. Measured from the cysteine to the phenylalanine, the CDR3 is 13 residues long. Just the 39-base CDR3 DNA is kept, in frame starting at base 1. CDR1 and CDR2 were assigned from the germline V gene (reference sequence) as MNHNY and SVGAGI. Specimen: blood, either unsorted or a sorted T cell fraction (not recorded which). Here the chain combines TRBV6-6 and TRBJ2-7, and perhaps TRBD1 as D gene, on 5 matching bases. This TCR derives from a female donor with ankylosing spondylitis or in good health (not recorded which). In nucleotide form, the sequence is TGTGCCAGCAGTTACGACAGAGCCTACGAGCAGTACTTC. Its protein product is CASSYDRAYEQYF.